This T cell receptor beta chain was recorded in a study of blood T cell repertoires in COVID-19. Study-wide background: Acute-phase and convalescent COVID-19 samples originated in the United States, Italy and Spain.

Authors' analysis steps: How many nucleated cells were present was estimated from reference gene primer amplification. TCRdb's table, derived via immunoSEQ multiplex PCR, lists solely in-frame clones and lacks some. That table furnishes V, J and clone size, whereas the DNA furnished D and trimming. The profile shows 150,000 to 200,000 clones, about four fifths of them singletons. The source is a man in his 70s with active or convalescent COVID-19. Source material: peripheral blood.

CDR3 amino acids: CASSLSRGASSYEQYF. The CDR3 DNA reads TGTGCCAGCAGCTTATCGCGGGGGGCGAGCTCCTACGAGCAGTACTTC. V is TRBV7-9 and J is TRBJ2-7; 8 bases map to TRBD2. The CDR3 totals 16 residues. Germline V gene lookup returns CDR1 SEHNR and CDR2 FQNEAQ (reference sequence). J lost 0 bases, V lost 2 bases, and 6 bases had no gene match.